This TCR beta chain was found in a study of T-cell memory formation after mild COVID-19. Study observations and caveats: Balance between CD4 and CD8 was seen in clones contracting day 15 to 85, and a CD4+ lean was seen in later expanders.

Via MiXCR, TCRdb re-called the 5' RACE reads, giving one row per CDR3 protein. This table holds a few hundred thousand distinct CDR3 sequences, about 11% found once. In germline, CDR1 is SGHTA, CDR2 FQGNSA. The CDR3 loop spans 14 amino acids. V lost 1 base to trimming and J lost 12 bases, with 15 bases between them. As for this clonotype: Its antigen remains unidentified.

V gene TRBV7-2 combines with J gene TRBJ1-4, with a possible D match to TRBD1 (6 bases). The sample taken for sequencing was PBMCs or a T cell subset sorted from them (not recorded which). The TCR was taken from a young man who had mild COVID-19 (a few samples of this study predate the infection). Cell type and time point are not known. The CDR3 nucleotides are TGTGCCAGCAGCTTAGTCGCAGGGGAAGGGGAACTGTTTTTT. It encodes CASSLVAGEGELFF.